The clone carrying this T cell receptor (beta chain) was counted once. The data are from a study of blood T cell repertoires in COVID-19. Repertoires were generated with immunoSEQ multiplex PCR, while TCRdb's copy carries only in-frame clones and drops some. The repertoire holds under 250,000 clones, with roughly 89% as singletons. CDR1 is SNHLY, CDR2 FYNNEI, per germline. Trimming pared 4 bases from V and 2 bases from J, leaving 8 bases between. The CDR3 has 13 amino acids. The receptor's source is a man aged 60 to 69 who had recovered from COVID-19. The specimen sequenced was peripheral blood. The chain carries TRBV2 and TRBJ1-1; the D is unclear. The CDR3 protein is CASSGVANTEAFF. In DNA, the CDR3 is TGTGCCAGCAGTGGGGTAGCCAACACTGAAGCTTTCTTT. Together with reference TRBV2 and TRBJ1-1, the CDR3 gives the full variable domain: EPEVTQTPSHQVTQMGQEVILRCVPISNHLYFYWYRQILGQKVEFLVSFYNNEISEKSEIFDDQFSVERPDGSNFTLKIRSTKLEDSAMYFCASSGVANTEAFFGQGTRLTVV.